The 4 T cell receptor beta chains given below trace back to one sample, sequenced in a study of blood T cell repertoires in COVID-19. Sequencing used immunoSEQ multiplex PCR; TCRdb keeps in-frame clones, though not all of them. This table holds roughly 59,000 clones, around 80% found once. The sample comprised peripheral blood. The receptors shown here come from a human donor in a cohort sampled during active COVID-19.

The V gene is TRBV14, the J gene TRBJ2-1; no firm D call. The V gene lost 3 bases and the J gene lost 10 bases, with 13 bases spanning the gap. CDR1 is SGHDN, CDR2 FVKESK, per germline. This CDR3 comprises 13 residues. DNA for the CDR3: TGTGCCAGCAGCCAGACGGTCCGGGTCGAGCAGTTCTTC. It codes for CASSQTVRVEQFF.

CDR3 protein: CASSQVPRTGHTF. The CDR3 bases are TGCGCCAGCAGCCAAGTCCCCCGGACAGGCCACACCTTC. The rearrangement links TRBV4-1 to TRBJ1-2; TRBD1 matches at 7 bases. This CDR3 has 13 amino acids. Germline CDR1 and CDR2: MGHRA and YSYEKL. The junction had 8 bases not matched to a gene; V was cut back by 1 base and J by 12 bases.

V gene TRBV5-1 combines with J gene TRBJ2-1; TRBD2 agrees at 12 bases. CDR3 length equals 15 residues. Germline V CDR1 and CDR2: SGHRS, YFSETQ. The V segment lost 3 bases and the J segment 4 bases; nucleotides outside the gene matches: 2. Here the CDR3 DNA reads TGCGCCAGCAGCTCCGGGACTAGCGGGTACAATGAGCAGTTCTTC. Translating gives CASSSGTSGYNEQFF.

This chain connects TRBV19 to TRBJ2-1; 9 bases align to TRBD2. The length of the CDR3 is 16 residues. With 3 bases clipped from V and 4 bases from J, the junction kept 7 bases outside the gene matches. The germline V gene has CDR1 LNHDA and CDR2 SQIVND (reference sequence). The CDR3 sequence is CASSIPLAGGYNEQFF. The DNA for the CDR3 is TGTGCCAGTAGTATCCCACTTGCGGGAGGGTACAATGAGCAGTTCTTC.